One T cell receptor beta chain is described in this entry. The antigen is undetermined. Rearranged V-D-J TRB sequences were amplified with a mixed TRB-A/B primer pool. Via MiXCR, TCRdb re-called the multiplex PCR reads, giving one row per CDR3 protein. This table has about 6,800 distinct CDR3 sequences, under 30% appearing once. Amplification of TCR beta used genomic DNA extracted from peripheral blood. The record originates from a study of T cell repertoires in aging, cancer and after chemotherapy. Overall study: Donor ages fell into six groups from 30 or younger up to 70 or older.

General study points: In each cancer cohort, median generation probability increased across chemotherapy, suggesting thymic output rebounded.

The CDR3 covers 17 residues. With V trimmed by 5 bases and J by 7 bases, 16 bases remained unmatched. Germline V gene data show CDR1 as MNHEY and CDR2 as SVGEGT. This sequence was found in a human donor with a blood cancer. The donor label of this sample is uncertain. This chain uses TRBV6-2 or TRBV6-3 with TRBJ2-1; TRBD2 agrees at 8 bases. The source material was blood. CDR3 residues: CASSIPAGGLSRNEQFF. The DNA for the CDR3 is TGTGCCAGCAGTATACCCGCGGGGGGTCTCTCACGGAATGAGCAGTTCTTC.